In this sample, the clone carrying this T cell receptor beta chain turned up a few times. Assay: immunoSEQ multiplex PCR; the TCRdb copy retains only in-frame clones and omits some. Here the sample spans tens of thousands of clones, 85% to 95% being singletons. The data were obtained in a study of T cell changes during pregnancy in multiple sclerosis. V was trimmed by 6 bases and J by 10 bases, leaving 15 bases between them. This CDR3 is built from 13 residues. Germline lookup yields CDR1 MNHEY and CDR2 SMNVEV (reference sequence). The rearrangement uses TRBV27 and TRBJ1-4; possibly TRBD1 for D (6 bases). This specimen consisted of peripheral blood, obtained after pregnancy. The sequence derives from a female donor with multiple sclerosis, enrolled in a pregnancy study. The CDR3 bases are TGTGCCAGCAGCGGGGGCGCGGGAGGAAAACTGTTTTTT. It translates to CASSGGAGGKLFF.